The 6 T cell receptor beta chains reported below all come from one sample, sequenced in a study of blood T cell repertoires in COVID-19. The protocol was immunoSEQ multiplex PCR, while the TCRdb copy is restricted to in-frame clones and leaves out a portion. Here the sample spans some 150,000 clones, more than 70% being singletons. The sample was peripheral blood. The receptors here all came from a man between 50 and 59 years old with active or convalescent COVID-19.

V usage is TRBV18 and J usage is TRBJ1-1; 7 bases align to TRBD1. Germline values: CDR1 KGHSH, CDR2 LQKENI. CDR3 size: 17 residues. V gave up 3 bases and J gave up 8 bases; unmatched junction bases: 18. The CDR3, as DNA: TGTGCCAGCTCACCCTCGACAGGGCAAGGTTTGGGGGCGGAAGCTTTCTTT. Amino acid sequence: CASSPSTGQGLGAEAFF.

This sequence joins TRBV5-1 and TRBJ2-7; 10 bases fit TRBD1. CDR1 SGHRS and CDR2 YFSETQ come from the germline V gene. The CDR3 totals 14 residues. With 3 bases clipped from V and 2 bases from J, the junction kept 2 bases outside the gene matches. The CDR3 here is CASSWGQGPYEQYF. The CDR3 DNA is TGCGCCAGCAGCTGGGGACAGGGGCCCTACGAGCAGTACTTC.

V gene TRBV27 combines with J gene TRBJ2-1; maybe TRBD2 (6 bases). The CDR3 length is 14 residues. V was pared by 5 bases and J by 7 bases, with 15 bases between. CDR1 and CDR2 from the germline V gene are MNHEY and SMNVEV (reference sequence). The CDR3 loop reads CASSPERVRNEQFF. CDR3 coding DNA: TGTGCCAGCAGTCCAGAGCGGGTCCGTAATGAGCAGTTCTTC.

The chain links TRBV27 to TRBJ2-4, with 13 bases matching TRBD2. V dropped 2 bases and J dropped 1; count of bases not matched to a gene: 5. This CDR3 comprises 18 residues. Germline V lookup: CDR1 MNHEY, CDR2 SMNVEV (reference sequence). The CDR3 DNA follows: TGTGCCAGCAGTTTACGGGCACTAGCGGGAGGGGCCAAAAACATTCAGTACTTC. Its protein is CASSLRALAGGAKNIQYF.

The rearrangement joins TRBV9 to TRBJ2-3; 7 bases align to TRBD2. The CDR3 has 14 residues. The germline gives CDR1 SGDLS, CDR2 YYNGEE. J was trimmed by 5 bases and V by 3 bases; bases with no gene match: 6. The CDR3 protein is CASSGGTTVDTQYF. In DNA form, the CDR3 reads TGTGCCAGCAGCGGGGGGACTACGGTAGATACGCAGTATTTT.

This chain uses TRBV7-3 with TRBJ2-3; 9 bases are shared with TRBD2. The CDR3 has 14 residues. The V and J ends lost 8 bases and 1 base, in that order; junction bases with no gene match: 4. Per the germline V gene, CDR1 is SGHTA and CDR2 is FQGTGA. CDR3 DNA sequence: TGTGCCAGCGCGACTAGCGGACGCACAGATACGCAGTATTTT. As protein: CASATSGRTDTQYF.